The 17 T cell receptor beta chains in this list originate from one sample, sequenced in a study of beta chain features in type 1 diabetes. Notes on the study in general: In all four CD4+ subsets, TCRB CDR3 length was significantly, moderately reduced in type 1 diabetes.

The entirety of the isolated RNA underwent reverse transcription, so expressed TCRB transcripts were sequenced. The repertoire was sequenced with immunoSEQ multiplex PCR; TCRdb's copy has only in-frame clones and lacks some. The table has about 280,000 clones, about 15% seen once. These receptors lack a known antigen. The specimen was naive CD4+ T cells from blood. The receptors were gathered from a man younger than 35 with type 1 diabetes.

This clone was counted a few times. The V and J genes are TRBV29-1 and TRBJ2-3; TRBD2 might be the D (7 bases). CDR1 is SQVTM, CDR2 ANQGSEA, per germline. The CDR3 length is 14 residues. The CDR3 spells CSASLGGPSGTQYF. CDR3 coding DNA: TGCAGTGCCTCTTTGGGGGGGCCTTCGGGTACGCAGTATTTT.

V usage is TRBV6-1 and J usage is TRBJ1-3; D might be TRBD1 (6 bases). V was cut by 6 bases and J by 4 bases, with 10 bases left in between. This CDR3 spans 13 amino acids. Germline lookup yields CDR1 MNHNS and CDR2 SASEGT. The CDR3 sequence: CASRQGSGNTIYF. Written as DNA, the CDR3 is TGTGCCAGCAGACAGGGCTCGGGAAACACCATATATTTT.

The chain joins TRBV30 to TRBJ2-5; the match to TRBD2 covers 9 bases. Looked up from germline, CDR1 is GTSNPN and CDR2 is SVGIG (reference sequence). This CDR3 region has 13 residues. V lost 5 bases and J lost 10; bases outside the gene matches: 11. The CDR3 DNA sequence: TGTGCCTGGGGGCGGGGGGGAATTATGAGCCAGTACTTC. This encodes CAWGRGGIMSQYF.

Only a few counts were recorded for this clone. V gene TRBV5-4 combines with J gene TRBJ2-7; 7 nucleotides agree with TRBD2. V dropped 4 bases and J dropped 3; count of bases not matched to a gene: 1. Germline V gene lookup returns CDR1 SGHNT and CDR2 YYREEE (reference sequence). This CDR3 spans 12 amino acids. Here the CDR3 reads CASSPGGYEQYF. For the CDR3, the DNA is TGTGCCAGCAGCCCGGGGGGCTACGAGCAGTACTTC.

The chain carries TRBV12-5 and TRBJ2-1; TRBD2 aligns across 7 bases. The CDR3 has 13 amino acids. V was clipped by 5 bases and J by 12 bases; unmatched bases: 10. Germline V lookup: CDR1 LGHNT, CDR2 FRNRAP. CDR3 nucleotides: TGTGCTAGTGGTGCGGGGACTACCAGGAGGCAGTTCTTC. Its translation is CASGAGTTRRQFF.

For the CDR3, the DNA is TGTGCCAGCAGCCGGACTAGGGATGGCTACACCTTC. Translation gives CASSRTRDGYTF. J is TRBJ1-2 and V is TRBV5-6; D unclear. CDR1 is SGHDT, CDR2 YYEEEE, per germline. CDR3 length: 12 amino acids. V dropped 4 bases and J dropped 6 bases, with 10 bases sitting between them. Looking up the rest from reference TRBV5-6 and TRBJ1-2 gives the full variable domain: DAGVTQSPTHLIKTRGQQVTLRCSPKSGHDTVSWYQQALGQGPQFIFQYYEEEERQRGNFPDRFSGHQFPNYSSELNVNALLLGDSALYLCASSRTRDGYTFGSGTRLTVV.

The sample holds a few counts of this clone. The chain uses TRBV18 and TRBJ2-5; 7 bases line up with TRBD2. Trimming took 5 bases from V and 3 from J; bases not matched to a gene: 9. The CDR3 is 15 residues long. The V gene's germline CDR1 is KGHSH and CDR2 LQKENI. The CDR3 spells CASSSTTSLKETQYF. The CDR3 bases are TGTGCCAGCTCATCCACGACTAGCTTAAAAGAGACCCAGTACTTC.

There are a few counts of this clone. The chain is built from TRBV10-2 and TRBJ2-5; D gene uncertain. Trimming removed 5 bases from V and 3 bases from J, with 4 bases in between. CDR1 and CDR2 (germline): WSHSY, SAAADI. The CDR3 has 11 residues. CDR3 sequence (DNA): TGCGCCAGCAGTCGAGAAGAGACCCAGTACTTC. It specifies CASSREETQYF.

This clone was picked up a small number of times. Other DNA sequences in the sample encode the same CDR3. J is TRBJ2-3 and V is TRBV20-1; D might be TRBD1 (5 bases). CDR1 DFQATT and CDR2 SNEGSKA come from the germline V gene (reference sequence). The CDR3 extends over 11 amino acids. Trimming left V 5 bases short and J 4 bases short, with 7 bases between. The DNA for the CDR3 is TGCAGTGCTTCCAGGGCAGATACGCAGTATTTT. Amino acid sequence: CSASRADTQYF.

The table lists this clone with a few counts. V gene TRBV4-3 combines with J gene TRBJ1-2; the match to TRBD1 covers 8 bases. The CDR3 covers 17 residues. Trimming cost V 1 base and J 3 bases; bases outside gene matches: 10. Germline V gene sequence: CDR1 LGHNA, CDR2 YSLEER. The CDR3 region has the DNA TGCGCCAGCAGCCAAGGGAAAGCAGGGGGCGCGGACTATGGCTACACCTTC. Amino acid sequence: CASSQGKAGGADYGYTF.

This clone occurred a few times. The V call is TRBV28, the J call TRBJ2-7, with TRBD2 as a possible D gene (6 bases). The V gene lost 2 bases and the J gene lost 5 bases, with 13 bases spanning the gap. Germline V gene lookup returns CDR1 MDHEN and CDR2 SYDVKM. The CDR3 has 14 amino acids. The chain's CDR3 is CASSLGGSRNEQYF. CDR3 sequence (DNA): TGTGCCAGCAGTTTAGGGGGGAGTCGGAACGAGCAGTACTTC.

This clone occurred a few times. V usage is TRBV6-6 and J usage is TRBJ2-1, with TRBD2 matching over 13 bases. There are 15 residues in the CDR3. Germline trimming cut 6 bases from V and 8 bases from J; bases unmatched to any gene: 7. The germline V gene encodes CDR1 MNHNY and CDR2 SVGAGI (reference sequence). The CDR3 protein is CASRRTSGSRDEQFF. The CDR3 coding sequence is TGTGCCAGCAGACGGACTAGCGGGAGTCGCGATGAGCAGTTCTTC.

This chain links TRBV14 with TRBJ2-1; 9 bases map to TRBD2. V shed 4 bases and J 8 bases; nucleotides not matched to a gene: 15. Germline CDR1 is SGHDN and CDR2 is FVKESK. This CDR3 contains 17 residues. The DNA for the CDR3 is TGTGCCAGCAGCCCCCGGCGCCTTAGCGGGAGTGGTGATGAGCAGTTCTTC. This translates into CASSPRRLSGSGDEQFF.

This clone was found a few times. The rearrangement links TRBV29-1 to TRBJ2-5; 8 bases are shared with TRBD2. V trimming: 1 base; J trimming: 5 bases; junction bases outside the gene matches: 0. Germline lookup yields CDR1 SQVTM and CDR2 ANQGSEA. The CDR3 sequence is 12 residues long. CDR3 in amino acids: CSVEGTSETQYF. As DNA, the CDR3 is TGCAGCGTTGAAGGGACTAGCGAGACCCAGTACTTC.

CDR3 sequence (DNA): TGTGCCAGCAGCTTGACTAGACGCGGGGAGCTGTTTTTT. It encodes CASSLTRRGELFF. V usage is TRBV5-4 and J usage is TRBJ2-2; tentatively, D is TRBD2 (5 bases). This CDR3 has 13 residues. Germline lookup yields CDR1 SGHNT and CDR2 YYREEE (reference sequence). The V gene lost 1 base and the J gene lost 7 bases, with 8 bases spanning the gap. Full variable domain (remainder filled in from reference TRBV5-4 and TRBJ2-2): ETGVTQSPTHLIKTRGQQVTLRCSSQSGHNTVSWYQQALGQGPQFIFQYYREEENGRGNFPPRFSGLQFPNYSSELNVNALELDDSALYLCASSLTRRGELFFGEGSRLTVL.

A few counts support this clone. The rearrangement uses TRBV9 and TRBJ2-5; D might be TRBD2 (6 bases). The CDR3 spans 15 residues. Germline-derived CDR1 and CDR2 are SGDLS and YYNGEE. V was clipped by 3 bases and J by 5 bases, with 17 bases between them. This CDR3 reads CASSEGGASRETQYF. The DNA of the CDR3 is TGTGCCAGCAGCGAGGGAGGCGCGTCCAGGGAGACCCAGTACTTC. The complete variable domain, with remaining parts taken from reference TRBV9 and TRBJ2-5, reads DSGVTQTPKHLITATGQRVTLRCSPRSGDLSVYWYQQSLDQGLQFLIQYYNGEERAKGNILERFSAQQFPDLHSELNLSSLELGDSALYFCASSEGGASRETQYFGPGTRLLVL.

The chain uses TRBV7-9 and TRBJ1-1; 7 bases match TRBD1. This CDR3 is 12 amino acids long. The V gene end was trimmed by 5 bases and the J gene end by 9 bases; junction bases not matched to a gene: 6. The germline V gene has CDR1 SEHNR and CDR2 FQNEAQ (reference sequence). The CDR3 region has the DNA TGTGCCAGCAGCCTAAGGGACAGCCAAGCTTTCTTT. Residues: CASSLRDSQAFF. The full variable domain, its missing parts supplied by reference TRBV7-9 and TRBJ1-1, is DTGVSQNPRHKITKRGQNVTFRCDPISEHNRLYWYRQTLGQGPEFLTYFQNEAQLEKSRLLSDRFSAERPKGSFSTLEIQRTEQGDSAMYLCASSLRDSQAFFGQGTRLTVV.